This is a list of T cell receptor beta chains from one sample in a study of early T cells in non-severe SARS-CoV-2 infection. TCRdb ran MiXCR on the 5' RACE reads and lists one entry per CDR3 protein. The sample comprises approximately 77,000 distinct CDR3 sequences, 10% to 15% of which are singletons, and 15% rests with the top ten. Sequenced material: whole blood, taken at baseline. These receptors all come from an adult who was a healthcare worker with PCR-confirmed SARS-CoV-2 infection or an uninfected control (not recorded which). The donor label of this sample is uncertain. The CDR3 runs from the conserved cysteine through the conserved F or W. The D gene is left open where the match is weak. Some rows have no size entry. The others give once, few or many, or a class for an expanded clone.

TRBJ1-5 TRBD1 TRBV20-1 few CSAWTGGQGQPQHF TGCAGTGCTTGGACAGGGGGCCAAGGTCAGCCCCAGCATTTT
TRBJ2-7 - TRBV29-1 - CSVKYRGVPSYEQYF TGCAGCGTTAAGTATCGTGGGGTTCCCTCCTACGAGCAGTACTTC
TRBJ2-4 TRBD2 TRBV7-2 - CASSLGGLADQYF TGTGCCAGCAGCTTAGGAGGGCTAGCGGACCAGTACTTC
TRBJ2-3 - TRBV9 - CASSPEWGSTDTQYF TGTGCCAGCAGCCCCGAATGGGGGAGCACAGATACGCAGTATTTT
TRBJ1-6 TRBD1 TRBV6-5 few CASSRTGDADSPLHF TGTGCCAGCAGTCGGACAGGGGATGCGGATTCACCCCTCCACTTT
TRBJ2-5 - TRBV11-3 - CASSGRGLRETQYF TGTGCCAGCAGCGGGAGAGGGTTGCGAGAGACCCAGTACTTC
TRBJ1-1 - TRBV20-1 - CSARDTGISTEAFF TGCAGTGCTAGAGATACAGGGATAAGCACTGAAGCTTTCTTT
TRBJ2-7 TRBD1 TRBV5-5 few CASSTDGTGLYEQYF TGTGCCAGCAGCACCGACGGGACAGGGCTATACGAGCAGTACTTC
TRBJ2-1 - TRBV7-3 few CASSLLPFQGGHEQFF TGTGCCAGCAGCTTGCTACCTTTTCAGGGTGGCCATGAGCAGTTCTTC
TRBJ2-5 TRBD2 TRBV20-1 few CSARLAGVQETQYF TGCAGTGCTAGACTAGCGGGGGTCCAAGAGACCCAGTACTTC
TRBJ2-7 TRBD2 TRBV19 - CASSAGEPPYEQYF TGTGCCAGTAGCGCGGGGGAGCCCCCCTACGAGCAGTACTTC
TRBJ1-2 - TRBV4-1 many CASSQGAAGGYTF TGCGCCAGCAGCCAAGGGGCAGCGGGCGGCTACACCTTC
TRBJ2-5 - TRBV7-9 - CASSSRRGEETQYF TGTGCCAGCAGCTCACGCCGGGGAGAAGAGACCCAGTACTTC
TRBJ1-5 TRBD1 TRBV7-6 - CASSSEGQGASQPQHF TGTGCCAGCAGCTCGGAAGGACAGGGGGCTAGTCAGCCCCAGCATTTT
TRBJ1-4 - TRBV7-2 few CASSPRRGGTSSEKLFF TGTGCCAGCAGCCCCCGACGTGGAGGGACGAGTAGTGAAAAACTGTTTTTT
TRBJ1-2 TRBD1 TRBV6-1 once CASSSGTGKYGYTF TGTGCCAGCAGTTCTGGGACAGGGAAATATGGCTACACCTTC
TRBJ1-1 - TRBV30 few CAWSNTEAFF TGTGCCTGGAGCAACACTGAAGCTTTCTTT
TRBJ2-7 TRBD1 TRBV30 - CAWRDRGIYEQYF TGTGCCTGGCGGGACAGGGGGATCTACGAGCAGTACTTC
TRBJ2-3 TRBD2 TRBV2 - CASERGSGRTASTDTQYF TGTGCCAGCGAGCGGGGGAGCGGGAGGACCGCTAGCACAGATACGCAGTATTTT
TRBJ2-7 TRBD1 TRBV7-9 - CASSGRQGIGPGSEQYF TGTGCCAGCAGCGGACGACAGGGCATCGGACCGGGTAGCGAGCAGTACTTC
TRBJ2-5 - TRBV7-6 - CASTRSGQGQTQYF TGTGCCAGCACCCGAAGTGGGCAGGGCCAGACCCAGTACTTC
TRBJ2-7 - TRBV5-1 many CASRLTVPPYEQYF TGCGCCAGCAGACTGACAGTACCTCCCTACGAGCAGTACTTC
TRBJ1-1 - TRBV6-2/TRBV6-3 - CASTSGVFPEAFF TGTGCCAGCACAAGTGGGGTATTCCCTGAAGCTTTCTTT
TRBJ2-3 - TRBV4-3 many CASSQGSVPDTQYF TGCGCCAGCAGCCAGGGTAGCGTCCCAGATACGCAGTATTTT
TRBJ2-1 - TRBV19 - CASSMRGPNNEQFF TGTGCCAGTAGTATGCGCGGTCCGAACAATGAGCAGTTCTTC
TRBJ2-3 - TRBV20-1 few CSARGAPDTQYF TGCAGTGCTAGGGGGGCCCCAGATACGCAGTATTTT
TRBJ2-5 - TRBV15 - CATSRDGSRSETQYF TGTGCCACCAGCAGAGATGGGAGCAGATCCGAGACCCAGTACTTC
TRBJ2-3 TRBD2 TRBV6-4 few CASSELREADTQYF TGTGCCAGCAGTGAATTGCGGGAGGCAGATACGCAGTATTTT
TRBJ2-1 TRBD2 TRBV4-3 - CASSPWGEAGGPNEQFF TGCGCCAGCAGCCCCTGGGGCGAGGCGGGGGGGCCCAATGAGCAGTTCTTC
TRBJ1-2 - TRBV7-3 few CASSPRTLRWGYGYTF TGTGCCAGCAGCCCACGGACTTTGCGGTGGGGCTATGGCTACACCTTC
TRBJ2-5 - TRBV20-1 few CSAPYQETQYF TGCAGTGCTCCGTACCAAGAGACCCAGTACTTC
TRBJ2-7 TRBD1 TRBV7-6 few CASSLDSGQGAEQYF TGTGCCAGCAGCTTAGACTCGGGACAGGGTGCCGAGCAGTACTTC
TRBJ1-6 TRBD1 TRBV19 few CASTLRTGSANSPLHF TGTGCCAGTACCCTAAGGACAGGGTCGGCGAATTCACCCCTCCACTTT